This entry lists 14 T cell receptor beta chains sequenced from one sample in a study of a mutant IDH1 vaccine in newly diagnosed glioma. No antigen is known for these receptors. Sequencing was performed with immunoSEQ multiplex PCR; in TCRdb, only in-frame clones are kept and a portion is missing. The sample lists tens of thousands of clones; around nine tenths were seen once. Specified time point: week 35, safety follow-up. Every single dose of the vaccine, 300 ug of mutant IDH1 20-mer peptide, came with topical imiquimod. The material was PBMCs, obtained from a glioma patient whose treatment included an IDH1 peptide vaccine. These receptors originate from a man aged 25 to 45 with glioma.

The rearrangement joins TRBV4-1 to TRBJ2-7; 10 nucleotides align to TRBD1. V gave up 4 bases and J gave up 4 bases; unmatched junction bases: 10. Germline loops: CDR1 MGHRA, CDR2 YSYEKL. The CDR3 is 16 amino acids. The CDR3, as DNA: TGCGCCAGCAGCCTCTCTTCGGGACAGGGGAGGTACGAGCAGTACTTC. Amino acids: CASSLSSGQGRYEQYF.

V and J are TRBV2 and TRBJ1-6; D gene ambiguous. V was trimmed by 4 bases and J by 8 bases, leaving 3 bases between them. The CDR3 has 11 amino acids. CDR1 SNHLY and CDR2 FYNNEI come from the germline V gene. CDR3 loop: CASSVDSPLHF. The CDR3 DNA sequence: TGTGCCAGCAGTGTTGATTCACCCCTCCACTTT.

This rearrangement joins TRBV7-6 to TRBJ1-5, with D hard to call. V lost 1 base and J 5 bases, leaving 3 bases between the germline ends. The CDR3 sequence is 12 residues long. CDR1 SGHVS and CDR2 FNYEAQ come from the germline V gene. The CDR3 bases are TGTGCCAGCAGCTTAGGCTATCAGCCCCAGCATTTT. Translated: CASSLGYQPQHF.

The J gene is TRBJ2-1, the V gene TRBV27; 10 bases fit TRBD2. From germline, CDR1 is MNHEY and CDR2 SMNVEV (reference sequence). The CDR3 is 16 amino acids. The V segment lost 3 bases and the J segment 6 bases; nucleotides outside the gene matches: 8. In nucleotides, the CDR3 is TGTGCCAGCAGTTTTTTGGGTAGCGGGAGGTCCAATGAGCAGTTCTTC. Translation gives CASSFLGSGRSNEQFF.

This chain links TRBV5-6 with TRBJ2-3; TRBD1 matches 7 bases. This CDR3 is 15 amino acids long. After removal of 5 bases from V and 2 bases from J, the junction contained 8 bases not matched to a gene. Germline V lookup: CDR1 SGHDT, CDR2 YYEEEE. CDR3 sequence: CASSSPGQITDTQYF. The CDR3 region has the DNA TGTGCCAGCAGTTCGCCGGGACAGATCACAGATACGCAGTATTTT.

The gene calls are TRBV4-3 and TRBJ2-3; 10 nucleotides align to TRBD2. After removal of 1 base from V and 3 bases from J, the junction contained 13 bases not matched to a gene. CDR1 and CDR2 (germline): LGHNA, YSLEER. This CDR3 has 19 amino acids. This chain's CDR3 is CASSQGGSGGTFFTDTQYF. In DNA, the CDR3 is TGCGCCAGCAGCCAAGGAGGTAGCGGGGGGACCTTTTTTACAGATACGCAGTATTTT.

The gene calls are TRBV5-1 and TRBJ1-1; D gene uncertain. The length of the CDR3 is 16 residues. Germline CDR1 reads SGHRS; CDR2 reads YFSETQ. Trimming pared 2 bases from V and 1 base from J, leaving 15 bases between. The CDR3 reads CASSFSPDVWNTEAFF. In DNA form, the CDR3 reads TGCGCCAGCAGCTTTAGCCCGGATGTGTGGAACACTGAAGCTTTCTTT.

The sample holds one count of this clone. The chain uses TRBV28 and TRBJ1-6, with TRBD1 matching over 11 bases. V was pared by 2 bases and J by 9 bases, with 0 bases of the junction left unmatched. The CDR3 totals 14 residues. CDR1 is MDHEN, CDR2 SYDVKM, per germline. The CDR3 DNA follows: TGTGCCAGCAGTTTAGGGACAGGGGGTTCACCCCTCCACTTT. Its translation is CASSLGTGGSPLHF.

V gene TRBV29-1 combines with J gene TRBJ2-6; 8 bases line up with TRBD2. V lost 0 bases and J lost 0; bases outside the gene matches: 10. The length of the CDR3 is 19 residues. Germline loops: CDR1 SQVTM, CDR2 ANQGSEA. The CDR3 region is CSVEDTSSGSSSGANVLTF. The CDR3 region has the DNA TGCAGCGTTGAAGATACTTCTAGCGGGTCGAGCTCTGGGGCCAACGTCCTGACTTTC.

This chain links TRBV6-6 with TRBJ2-1; TRBD2 matches at 10 bases. Germline values: CDR1 MNHNY, CDR2 SVGAGI (reference sequence). The CDR3 totals 14 residues. V gave up 5 bases and J gave up 3 bases; unmatched junction bases: 1. The CDR3 sequence is CASSASGGYNEQFF. The CDR3 DNA reads as TGTGCCAGCAGTGCTAGCGGGGGCTACAATGAGCAGTTCTTC.

This chain connects TRBV19 to TRBJ1-6; D is uncertain. V was cut by 3 bases and J by 7 bases, with 7 bases left in between. Germline V gene lookup returns CDR1 LNHDA and CDR2 SQIVND (reference sequence). The CDR3 consists of 13 residues. The CDR3 nucleotides are TGTGCCAGTAGTATGACGGCGAATTCACCCCTCCACTTT. Translated, it gives CASSMTANSPLHF.

This clone appeared a single time. This chain links TRBV27 with TRBJ2-5, with 9 bases lining up with TRBD2. The J segment lost 9 bases and the V segment lost 6 bases, leaving 17 bases of the junction unmatched. Germline-derived CDR1 and CDR2 are MNHEY and SMNVEV (reference sequence). This CDR3 contains 16 residues. CDR3 DNA: TGTGCCAGCAGCCCTATATTGGGACTAGCCGAACGGGCCCAGTACTTC. It specifies CASSPILGLAERAQYF.

The chain combines TRBV23-1 with TRBJ2-5; tentatively, D is TRBD1 or TRBD2 (6 bases each). TRBV23-1 qualifies as an ORF whose function is uncertain. This CDR3 contains 15 residues. V shed 0 bases and J shed 3 bases, with 11 bases lying between them. DNA of the CDR3: TGCGCCAGCAGTCAATCTAAGGGGGGCAAAGAGACCCAGTACTTC. It translates to CASSQSKGGKETQYF.

V and J are TRBV28 and TRBJ2-3; 7 bases are a match to TRBD2. Trimming cost V 3 bases and J 8 bases; bases outside gene matches: 8. This CDR3 is built from 14 residues. The germline V gene has CDR1 MDHEN and CDR2 SYDVKM. The CDR3 DNA sequence: TGTGCCAGCAGTTTCGGACTAGGTATCCGTACGCAGTATTTT. This encodes CASSFGLGIRTQYF.